The sequence of this TCR beta chain was determined in a study of response to subunit inactivated influenza vaccine listed by TCRdb under 2018. Notes on the research overall: The study used deep quantitative T cell receptor repertoire profiling to track responses to a trivalent subunit inactivated influenza vaccine. What the work shows at the level of the full study, not this receptor alone: According to the authors, only a limited number of new T cells may be recruited by each seasonal influenza vaccination.

The library was obtained by RT-PCR. Sequencing used an Illumina HiSeq 2500. TCRdb reanalyzed the raw reads on its own, using fastp at Q25 for trimming and MiXCR for clone calling, and kept in-frame beta chains. Each entry is one CDR3 protein sequence, shown with its most common DNA and genes. The table for this sample lists hundreds of thousands of distinct CDR3 sequences; roughly 8.2% of them were counted only once. 10% to 15% of the sample comes from the top ten. With respect to this clonotype: Its antigen is not yet known. No base quality values were provided; no much bigger clone lies one nucleotide off.

Reading the germline V gene (reference sequence) gives CDR1 DFQATT and CDR2 SNEGSKA. The CDR3 goes from the cysteine to the phenylalanine over 11 residues. The sequence is cut down to CDR3 DNA, 33 bases in frame from base 1. The junction shows trimming of 1 base on V and 8 bases on J, and the gene matches do not reach 1 base of it. The input for sequencing was PBMCs from blood, taken roughly 24 months after vaccination. The sequence derives from a man aged 45-69 years who received an inactivated influenza vaccine. Donor details come from another sample of the same person, matched by shared clones. The chain uses TRBV20-1 and TRBJ1-2, with 7 bases aligning to TRBD1. The sequence in DNA is TGCAGTGCTAGAGTAGGGGGCGGCTACACCTTC. Translation gives CSARVGGGYTF.